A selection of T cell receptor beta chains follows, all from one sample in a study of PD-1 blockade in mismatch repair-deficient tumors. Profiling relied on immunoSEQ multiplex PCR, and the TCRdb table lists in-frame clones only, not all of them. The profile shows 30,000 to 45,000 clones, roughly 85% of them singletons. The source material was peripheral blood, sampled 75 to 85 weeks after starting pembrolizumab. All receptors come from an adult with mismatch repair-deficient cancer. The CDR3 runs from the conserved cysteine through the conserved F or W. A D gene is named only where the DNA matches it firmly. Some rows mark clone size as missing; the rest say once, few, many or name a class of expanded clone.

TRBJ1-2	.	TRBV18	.	TGTGCCAGCTCACCACCAGGGGCGATCTTTGGCTACACCTTC	CASSPPGAIFGYTF
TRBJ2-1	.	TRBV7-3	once	TGTGCCAGCAGCTTAACCCGGGACGATGAGCAGTTCTTC	CASSLTRDDEQFF
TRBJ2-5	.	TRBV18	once	TGTGCCAGCTCACAAGGCTACCAAGAGACCCAGTACTTC	CASSQGYQETQYF
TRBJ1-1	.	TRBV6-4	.	TGTGCCAGCAGTGACGCCCGGGGTCGAAGATCGACCTCTGAAGCTTTCTTT	CASSDARGRRSTSEAFF
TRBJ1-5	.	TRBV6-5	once	TGTGCCAGCAGCCTGGGGCAGGGGAGCAATCAGCCCCAGCATTTT	CASSLGQGSNQPQHF
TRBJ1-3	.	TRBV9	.	TGTGCCAGCAGCGCGTCGACAGGTTCCTCTGGAAACACCATATATTTT	CASSASTGSSGNTIYF
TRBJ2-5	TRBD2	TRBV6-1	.	TGTGCCAGCCGACTAGCGGGAGTCGAGACCCAGTACTTC	CASRLAGVETQYF
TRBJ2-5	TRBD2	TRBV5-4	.	TGTGCCAGCAGCTCGACCAGCCTAGCGGGAGGGCGCGAGACCCAGTACTTC	CASSSTSLAGGRETQYF
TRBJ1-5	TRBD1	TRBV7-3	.	TGTGCCAGCAGCTTAAGGCGCGGGGACAGGGGGAATCAGCCCCAGCATTTT	CASSLRRGDRGNQPQHF
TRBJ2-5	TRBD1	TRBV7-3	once	TGTGCCAGCAGCCTCCGACAGGGGGCAGGAGAGACCCAGTACTTC	CASSLRQGAGETQYF
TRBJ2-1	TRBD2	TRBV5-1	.	TGCGCCAGCAGCTTGGCAGCGGGAGGCCTCCCAGAGCAGTTCTTC	CASSLAAGGLPEQFF
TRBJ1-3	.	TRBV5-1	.	TGCGCCAGCAGCTTGACGCCTGGAAACACCATATATTTT	CASSLTPGNTIYF
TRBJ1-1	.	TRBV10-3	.	TGTGCCATCAGTGAGGTGACCATAGCCTCTGAAGCTTTCTTT	CAISEVTIASEAFF
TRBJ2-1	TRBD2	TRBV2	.	TGTGCCAGCAGCCCTAGCGGGAGGTCCTACAATGAGCAGTTCTTC	CASSPSGRSYNEQFF
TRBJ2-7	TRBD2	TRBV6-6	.	TGTGCCAGCAGTTACCGCGGGACTAGCGGGAACTACGAGCAGTACTTC	CASSYRGTSGNYEQYF
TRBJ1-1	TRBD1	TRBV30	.	TGTGCCTGGAGTCGGACAGGGGTCACTGAAGCTTTCTTT	CAWSRTGVTEAFF
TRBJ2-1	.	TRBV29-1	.	TGCAGCGTTAGGGCGGGTGAGCAGTTCTTC	CSVRAGEQFF
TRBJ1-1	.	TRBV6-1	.	TGTGCCAGCAGTGAAGTGTGGAGAGGCAGGAACACTGAAGCTTTCTTT	CASSEVWRGRNTEAFF
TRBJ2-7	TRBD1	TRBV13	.	TGTGCCAGCAGCCCCGTCGGACAGGACGAGCAGTACTTC	CASSPVGQDEQYF
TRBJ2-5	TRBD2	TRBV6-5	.	TGTGCCAGCAGTTACTCGAGTAGCGGGACGGCCCAGTACTTC	CASSYSSSGTAQYF
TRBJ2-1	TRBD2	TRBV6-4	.	TGTGCCAGCAGTGACTTAGGCGGAGCGGGGGGAAATGAGCAGTTCTTC	CASSDLGGAGGNEQFF
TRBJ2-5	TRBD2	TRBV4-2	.	TGTGCCAGCAGCCTCGCAGCGGCGGGAGGGCCCCAAGAGACCCAGTACTTC	CASSLAAAGGPQETQYF
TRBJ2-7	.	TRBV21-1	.	TGTGCCAGCAGCAATCCCGGCGAGCAGTACTTC	CASSNPGEQYF
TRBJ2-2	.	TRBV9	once	TGTGCCAGCAGCGTAGGAGAAGGCTCGGTGGGCACCGGGGAGCTGTTTTTT	CASSVGEGSVGTGELFF
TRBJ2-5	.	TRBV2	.	TGTGCCAGCAGTGCCCAACGGGAGACCCAGTACTTC	CASSAQRETQYF
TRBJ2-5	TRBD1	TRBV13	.	TGTGCCAGCAGCAGCCGGACAGGGGGACAACAAGAGACCCAGTACTTC	CASSSRTGGQQETQYF
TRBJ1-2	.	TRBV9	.	TGTGCCAGCAGCGTAGGTTTAGGGAATTTAGTAGGCTACACCTTC	CASSVGLGNLVGYTF
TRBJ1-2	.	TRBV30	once	TGTGCCTGGAGTCAAATTAATGGCTACACCTTC	CAWSQINGYTF